Presented here are 18 T cell receptor beta chains from one specimen sequenced in a study of control samples from healthy donors and cancer patients. Assay: immunoSEQ multiplex PCR; the TCRdb copy retains only in-frame clones and omits some. The sample contains approximately 50,000 clones, approximately 89% of which appear only once. Specimen: PBMCs. The receptors stem from a woman aged 55-70 years with lung cancer.

V is TRBV5-1 and J is TRBJ2-7, with 11 bases lining up with TRBD1. The germline V gene encodes CDR1 SGHRS and CDR2 YFSETQ. The junction had 3 bases not matched to a gene; V was cut back by 2 bases and J by 5 bases. The CDR3 extends over 14 amino acids. CDR3 DNA: TGCGCCAGCAGCTTCGGGACAGGGGGGGACGAGCAGTACTTC. As protein: CASSFGTGGDEQYF.

This chain connects TRBV6-1 to TRBJ1-2; D gene unclear. This CDR3 region has 15 residues. The V end was cut by 2 bases, the J end by 4 bases, with 14 bases between. CDR1 is MNHNS and CDR2 is SASEGT in the germline V gene. The CDR3 loop reads CASSEFSLFVYGYTF. The DNA for the CDR3 is TGTGCCAGCAGTGAATTTTCCTTGTTTGTCTATGGCTACACCTTC.

This chain uses TRBV6-6 with TRBJ1-6, with a tentative D call TRBD1 (6 bases). Trimming pared 5 bases from V and 6 bases from J, leaving 14 bases between. CDR1 is MNHNY and CDR2 is SVGAGI in the germline V gene (reference sequence). The CDR3 totals 15 residues. The CDR3 loop reads CASSPKQGGNSPLHF. The DNA for the CDR3 is TGTGCCAGCAGTCCGAAACAGGGCGGTAATTCACCCCTCCACTTT.

Only one count was recorded for this clone. The V call is TRBV6-5, the J call TRBJ1-1; D unresolved. Germline V CDR1 and CDR2: MNHEY, SVGAGI. The CDR3 loop spans 13 amino acids. The ends were cut back, 6 bases at V and 0 bases at J, with 8 bases in the middle. CDR3 in DNA: TGTGCCAGCAGACGATACATGAACACTGAAGCTTTCTTT. Protein: CASRRYMNTEAFF.

This clone was counted between two and nine times. Other DNA sequences in the sample encode the same CDR3. V and J are TRBV28 and TRBJ2-7; D unresolved. With 5 bases removed from V and 3 bases from J, the gap between germline ends came to 11 bases. Germline V CDR1 and CDR2: MDHEN, SYDVKM. The CDR3 is 13 amino acids. The CDR3 DNA reads TGTGCCAGCAGTCCTAGGGCGTTCTACGAGCAGTACTTC. Translating it yields CASSPRAFYEQYF.

V usage is TRBV2 and J usage is TRBJ1-2; D is ambiguous. This CDR3 comprises 12 residues. From germline, CDR1 is SNHLY and CDR2 FYNNEI. Trimming left V 1 base short and J 6 bases short, with 6 bases between. CDR3 sequence (DNA): TGTGCCAGCAGTGAAGACCGGCATGGCTACACCTTC. The encoded protein is CASSEDRHGYTF.

The genes are TRBV2 and TRBJ1-5, with D unresolved. Trimming shortened V by 2 bases and J by 2 bases, and 10 bases separated the two germline ends. The CDR3 loop spans 15 amino acids. CDR1 is SNHLY and CDR2 is FYNNEI in the germline V gene. The CDR3 region has the DNA TGTGCCAGCAGTGAACAGGTCTCGGGCAATCAGCCCCAGCATTTT. Amino acids: CASSEQVSGNQPQHF.

Only one count was recorded for this clone. The chain uses TRBV28 and TRBJ1-2, with D perhaps matching TRBD1 (5 bases). The CDR3 is 15 residues long. Germline V gene sequence: CDR1 MDHEN, CDR2 SYDVKM. With 6 bases removed from V and 5 bases from J, the gap between germline ends came to 19 bases. This CDR3 is CASRRTGPRGYGYTF. The CDR3 DNA is TGTGCCAGCAGACGAACAGGTCCACGGGGTTATGGCTACACCTTC.

The chain uses TRBV19 and TRBJ2-7, with D hard to call. There are 15 residues in the CDR3. CDR1 is LNHDA and CDR2 is SQIVND in the germline V gene (reference sequence). The ends were cut back, 1 base at V and 3 bases at J, with 13 bases in the middle. The CDR3 coding sequence is TGTGCCAGTAGTATAGGAGTGGGGTCCCTCTACGAGCAGTACTTC. Translating gives CASSIGVGSLYEQYF. The entire variable domain, with the rest obtained from reference TRBV19 and TRBJ2-7, is as follows: DGGITQSPKYLFRKEGQNVTLSCEQNLNHDAMYWYRQDPGQGLRLIYYSQIVNDFQKGDIAEGYSVSREKKESFPLTVTSAQKNPTAFYLCASSIGVGSLYEQYFGPGTRLTVT.

The chain carries TRBV7-9 and TRBJ2-7; 12 nucleotides align to TRBD2. Germline lookup yields CDR1 SEHNR and CDR2 FQNEAQ (reference sequence). This CDR3 region has 16 residues. V was pared by 0 bases and J by 6 bases, with 6 bases of the junction left unmatched. CDR3 sequence: CASSLAWVGLAGEQYF. CDR3 coding DNA: TGTGCCAGCAGCTTAGCTTGGGTGGGACTAGCGGGCGAGCAGTACTTC.

The J gene is TRBJ1-1, the V gene TRBV5-6, with TRBD1 as a possible D gene (5 bases). The CDR3 covers 16 residues. Trimming pared 3 bases from V and 4 bases from J, leaving 19 bases between. CDR1 SGHDT and CDR2 YYEEEE come from the germline V gene. The CDR3 nucleotides read TGTGCCAGCAGCTCGTTCCAGGGAGTTGGTGGCACTGAAGCTTTCTTT. This translates into CASSSFQGVGGTEAFF.

This chain connects TRBV5-1 to TRBJ1-2; possibly TRBD1 for D (5 bases). This CDR3 is 17 amino acids long. The V and J ends lost 4 bases and 3 bases respectively, with 22 bases between them. CDR1 is SGHRS, CDR2 YFSETQ, per germline. CDR3 protein: CASSPPGTARGHYGYTF. For the CDR3, the DNA is TGCGCCAGCAGCCCACCGGGCACGGCAAGGGGACACTATGGCTACACCTTC. Together with reference TRBV5-1 and TRBJ1-2, the CDR3 gives the full variable domain: KAGVTQTPRYLIKTRGQQVTLSCSPISGHRSVSWYQQTPGQGLQFLFEYFSETQRNKGNFPGRFSGRQFSNSRSEMNVSTLELGDSALYLCASSPPGTARGHYGYTFGSGTRLTVV.

The rearrangement joins TRBV28 to TRBJ1-1; no firm D call. V lost 5 bases and J 1 base, leaving 8 bases between the germline ends. This CDR3 region has 13 residues. Germline CDR1 and CDR2: MDHEN and SYDVKM. CDR3 coding DNA: TGTGCCAGCAGTCTGATTTCGAACACTGAAGCTTTCTTT. It translates to CASSLISNTEAFF.

The chain carries TRBV24-1 and TRBJ1-2; 7 bases are shared with TRBD1. CDR1 is KGHDR, CDR2 SFDVKD, per germline. The junction had 8 bases not matched to a gene; V was cut back by 6 bases and J by 5 bases. The CDR3 loop spans 14 amino acids. CDR3 in amino acids: CATSKGTASYGYTF. Written as DNA, the CDR3 is TGTGCCACCAGTAAGGGGACAGCTTCTTATGGCTACACCTTC.

This rearrangement joins TRBV7-3 to TRBJ2-1; D remains ambiguous. V was shortened by 1 base and J by 2 bases, with 6 bases between the two germline ends. From germline, CDR1 is SGHTA and CDR2 FQGTGA. The length of the CDR3 is 14 residues. The CDR3 coding sequence is TGTGCCAGCAGCTTAAGCAGCCCCTACAATGAGCAGTTCTTC. Encoded protein: CASSLSSPYNEQFF.

This clone was detected once. This chain uses TRBV7-9 with TRBJ2-7, with TRBD1 matching over 7 bases. Germline trimming cut 5 bases from V and 2 bases from J; bases unmatched to any gene: 6. In germline, CDR1 is SEHNR, CDR2 FQNEAQ (reference sequence). The CDR3 has 14 amino acids. DNA of the CDR3: TGTGCCAGCAGCCAACGACAGGGCCCCTACGAGCAGTACTTC. Translated, it gives CASSQRQGPYEQYF.

The rearrangement joins TRBV6-1 to TRBJ2-7, with D unclear. Trimming pared 2 bases from V and 2 bases from J, leaving 10 bases between. CDR1 and CDR2 from the germline V gene are MNHNS and SASEGT. The CDR3 loop spans 14 amino acids. CDR3 in DNA: TGTGCCAGCAGTGAAAACGCACCCACCTACGAGCAGTACTTC. It is translated as CASSENAPTYEQYF.

This clone was observed a single time. V and J are TRBV28 and TRBJ1-5; the D is unclear. The CDR3 totals 14 residues. Deletions cut 2 bases from V and 0 bases from J, with 5 bases between. The germline gives CDR1 MDHEN, CDR2 SYDVKM. The CDR3 is CASSLDYSNQPQHF. CDR3 bases: TGTGCCAGCAGTTTAGACTATAGCAATCAGCCCCAGCATTTT.